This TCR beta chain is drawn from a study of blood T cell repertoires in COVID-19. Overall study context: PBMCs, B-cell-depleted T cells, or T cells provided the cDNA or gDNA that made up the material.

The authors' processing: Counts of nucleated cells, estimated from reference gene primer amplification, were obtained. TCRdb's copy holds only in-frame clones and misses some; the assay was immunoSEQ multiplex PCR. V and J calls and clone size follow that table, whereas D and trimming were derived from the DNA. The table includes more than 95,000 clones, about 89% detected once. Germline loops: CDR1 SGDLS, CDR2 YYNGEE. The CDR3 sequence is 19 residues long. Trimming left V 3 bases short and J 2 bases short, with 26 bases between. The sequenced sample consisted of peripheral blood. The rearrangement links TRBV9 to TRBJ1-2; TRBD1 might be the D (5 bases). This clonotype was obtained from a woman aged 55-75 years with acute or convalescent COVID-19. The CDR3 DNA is TGTGCCAGCAGCGCTATACCGACCTCGACAGTCCTCGCCAACTATGGCTACACCTTC. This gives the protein CASSAIPTSTVLANYGYTF.